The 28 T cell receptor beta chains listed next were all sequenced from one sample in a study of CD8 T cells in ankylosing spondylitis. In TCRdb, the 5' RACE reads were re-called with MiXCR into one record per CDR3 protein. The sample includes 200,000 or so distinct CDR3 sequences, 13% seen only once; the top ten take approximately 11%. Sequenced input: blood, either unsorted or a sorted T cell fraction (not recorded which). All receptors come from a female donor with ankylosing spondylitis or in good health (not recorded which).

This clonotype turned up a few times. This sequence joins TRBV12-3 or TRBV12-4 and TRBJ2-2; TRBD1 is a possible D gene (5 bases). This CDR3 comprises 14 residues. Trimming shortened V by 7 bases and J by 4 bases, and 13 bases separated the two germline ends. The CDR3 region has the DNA TGTGCCAGCAACATGCTGGGGCCCACCGGGGAGCTGTTTTTT. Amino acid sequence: CASNMLGPTGELFF.

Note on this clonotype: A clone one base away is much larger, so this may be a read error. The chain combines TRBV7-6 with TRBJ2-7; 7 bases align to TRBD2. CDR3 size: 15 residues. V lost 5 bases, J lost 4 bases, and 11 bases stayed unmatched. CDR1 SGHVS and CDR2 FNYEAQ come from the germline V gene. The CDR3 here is CASSAGLVGIYEQYF. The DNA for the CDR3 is TGTGCCAGCAGCGCTGGACTAGTGGGGATTTACGAGCAGTACTTC.

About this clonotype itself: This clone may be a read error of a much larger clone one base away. The CDR3 coding sequence is TGTGCCAGCAGCTTAGGTGGCACTAGCTCCTACGAGCAGTACTTC. Residues: CASSLGGTSSYEQYF. The chain couples TRBV7-8 to TRBJ2-7; D is possibly TRBD2 (5 bases). Trimming took off 1 base at V and 0 bases at J, with 10 bases between the two ends. Per germline, CDR1 SGHVS and CDR2 FQNEAQ. The CDR3 has 15 amino acids.

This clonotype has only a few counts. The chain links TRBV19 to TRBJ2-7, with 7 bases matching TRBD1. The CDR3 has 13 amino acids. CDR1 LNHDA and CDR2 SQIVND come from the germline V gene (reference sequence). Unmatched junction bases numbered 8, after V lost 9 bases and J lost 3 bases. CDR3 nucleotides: TGTGCCAGCAAAAAGGGACAGAGCTACGAGCAGTACTTC. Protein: CASKKGQSYEQYF.

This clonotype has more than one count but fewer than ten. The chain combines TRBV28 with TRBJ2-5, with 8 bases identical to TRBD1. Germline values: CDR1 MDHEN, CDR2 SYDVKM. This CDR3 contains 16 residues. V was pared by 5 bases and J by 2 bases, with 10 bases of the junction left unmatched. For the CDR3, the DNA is TGTGCCAGCAGTACCGAGATGGGACAGGAGCAAGAGACCCAGTACTTC. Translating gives CASSTEMGQEQETQYF.

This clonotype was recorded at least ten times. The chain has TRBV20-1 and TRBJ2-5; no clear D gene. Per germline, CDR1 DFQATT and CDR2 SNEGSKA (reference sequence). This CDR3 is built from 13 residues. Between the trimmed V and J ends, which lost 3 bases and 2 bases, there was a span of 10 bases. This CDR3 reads CSASFPGQETQYF. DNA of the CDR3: TGCAGTGCTAGTTTTCCTGGGCAAGAGACCCAGTACTTC.

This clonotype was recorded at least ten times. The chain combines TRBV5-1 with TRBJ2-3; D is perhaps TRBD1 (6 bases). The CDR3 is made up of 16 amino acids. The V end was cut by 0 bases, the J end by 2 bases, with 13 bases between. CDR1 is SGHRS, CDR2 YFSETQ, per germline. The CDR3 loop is CASSLAGAGFTDTQYF. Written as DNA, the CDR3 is TGCGCCAGCAGCTTGGCAGGGGCAGGGTTCACAGATACGCAGTATTTT.

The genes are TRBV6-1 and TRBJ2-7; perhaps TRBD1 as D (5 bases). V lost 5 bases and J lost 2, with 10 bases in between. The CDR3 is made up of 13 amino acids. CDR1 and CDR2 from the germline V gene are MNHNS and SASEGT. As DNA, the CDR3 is TGTGCCAGCAGTAGGACATGGACCTACGAGCAGTACTTC. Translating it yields CASSRTWTYEQYF.

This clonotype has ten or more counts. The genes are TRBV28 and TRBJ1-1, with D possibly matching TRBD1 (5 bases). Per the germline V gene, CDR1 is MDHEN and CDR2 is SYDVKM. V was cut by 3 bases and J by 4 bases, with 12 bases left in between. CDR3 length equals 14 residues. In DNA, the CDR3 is TGTGCCAGCAGTTTCGAGGGGTCACTCACTGAAGCTTTCTTT. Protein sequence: CASSFEGSLTEAFF.

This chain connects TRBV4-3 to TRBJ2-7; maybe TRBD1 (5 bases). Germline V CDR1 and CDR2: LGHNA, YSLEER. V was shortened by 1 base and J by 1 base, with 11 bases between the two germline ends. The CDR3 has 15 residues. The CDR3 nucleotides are TGCGCCAGCAGCCAAGCCAGGGCCCGGTCCTACGAGCAGTACTTC. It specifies CASSQARARSYEQYF.

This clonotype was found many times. CDR3 in amino acids: CASSLLSGNEQYF. CDR3 coding DNA: TGTGCCAGCAGCTTACTTTCGGGAAACGAGCAGTACTTC. The genes are TRBV7-9 and TRBJ2-7; D is perhaps TRBD2 (5 bases). Germline V CDR1 and CDR2: SEHNR, FQNEAQ (reference sequence). The CDR3 has 13 amino acids. V lost 2 bases to trimming and J lost 5 bases, with 10 bases between them.

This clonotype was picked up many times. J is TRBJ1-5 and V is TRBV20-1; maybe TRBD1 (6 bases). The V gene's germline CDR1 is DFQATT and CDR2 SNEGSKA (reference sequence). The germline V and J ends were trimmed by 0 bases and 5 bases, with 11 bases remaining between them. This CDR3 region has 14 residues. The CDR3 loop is CSARDLGGDQPQHF. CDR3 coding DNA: TGCAGTGCTAGAGATCTAGGGGGGGATCAGCCCCAGCATTTT.

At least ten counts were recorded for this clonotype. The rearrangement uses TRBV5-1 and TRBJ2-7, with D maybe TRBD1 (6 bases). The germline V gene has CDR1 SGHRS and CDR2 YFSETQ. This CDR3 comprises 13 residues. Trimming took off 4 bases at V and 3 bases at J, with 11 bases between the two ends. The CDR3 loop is CASSAGQSYEQYF. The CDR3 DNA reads TGCGCCAGCAGCGCCGGACAGAGCTACGAGCAGTACTTC.

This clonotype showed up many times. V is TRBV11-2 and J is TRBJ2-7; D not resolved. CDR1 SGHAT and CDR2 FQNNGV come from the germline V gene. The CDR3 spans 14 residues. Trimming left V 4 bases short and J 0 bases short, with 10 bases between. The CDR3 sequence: CASSSQFLSYEQYF. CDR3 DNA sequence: TGTGCCAGCAGCTCACAGTTTCTCTCCTACGAGCAGTACTTC.

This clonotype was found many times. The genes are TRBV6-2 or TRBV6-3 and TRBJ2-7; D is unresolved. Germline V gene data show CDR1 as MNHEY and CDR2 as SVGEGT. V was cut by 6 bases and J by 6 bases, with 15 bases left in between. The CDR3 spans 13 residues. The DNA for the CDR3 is TGTGCCAGCAGCGTGGACCCCTTAGGCGAGCAGTACTTC. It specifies CASSVDPLGEQYF.

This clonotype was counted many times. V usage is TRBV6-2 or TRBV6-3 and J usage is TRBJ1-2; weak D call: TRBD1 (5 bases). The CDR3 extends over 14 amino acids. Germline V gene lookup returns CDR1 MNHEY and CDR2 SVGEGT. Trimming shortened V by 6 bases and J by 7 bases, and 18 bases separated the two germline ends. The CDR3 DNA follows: TGTGCCAGCAGCCCGCCCACAGGTGGAGGTGGCTACACCTTC. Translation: CASSPPTGGGGYTF.

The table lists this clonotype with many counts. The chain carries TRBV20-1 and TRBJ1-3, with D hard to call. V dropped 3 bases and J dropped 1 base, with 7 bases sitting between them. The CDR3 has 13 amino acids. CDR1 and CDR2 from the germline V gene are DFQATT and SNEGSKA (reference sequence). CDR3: CSASTTSGNTIYF. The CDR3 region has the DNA TGCAGTGCTAGTACCACTTCTGGAAACACCATATATTTT.

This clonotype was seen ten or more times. In DNA form, the CDR3 reads TGTGCCAGCAGCCCCGTTCTAGGACTTGCGGAGTTGGGTATTAGGACAGATACGCAGTATTTT. Translation: CASSPVLGLAELGIRTDTQYF. This chain uses TRBV5-6 with TRBJ2-3; D is perhaps TRBD2 (5 bases). The germline CDR1 and CDR2 sequences are SGHDT and YYEEEE. Trimming pared 4 bases from V and 3 bases from J, leaving 33 bases between. The CDR3 consists of 21 residues.

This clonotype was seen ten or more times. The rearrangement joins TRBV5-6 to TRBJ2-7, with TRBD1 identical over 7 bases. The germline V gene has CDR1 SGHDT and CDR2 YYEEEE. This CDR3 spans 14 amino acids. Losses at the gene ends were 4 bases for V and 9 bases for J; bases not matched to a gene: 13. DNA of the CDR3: TGTGCCAGCAGCCCAACGGACAGGCCGATTGGGCAGTACTTC. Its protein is CASSPTDRPIGQYF.

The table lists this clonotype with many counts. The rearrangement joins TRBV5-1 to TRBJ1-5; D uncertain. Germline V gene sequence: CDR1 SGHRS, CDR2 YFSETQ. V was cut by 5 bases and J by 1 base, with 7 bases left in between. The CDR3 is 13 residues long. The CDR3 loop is CASREKSNQPQHF. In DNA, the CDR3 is TGCGCCAGCAGGGAAAAAAGCAATCAGCCCCAGCATTTT. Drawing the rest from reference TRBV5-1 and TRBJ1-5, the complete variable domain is KAGVTQTPRYLIKTRGQQVTLSCSPISGHRSVSWYQQTPGQGLQFLFEYFSETQRNKGNFPGRFSGRQFSNSRSEMNVSTLELGDSALYLCASREKSNQPQHFGDGTRLSIL.

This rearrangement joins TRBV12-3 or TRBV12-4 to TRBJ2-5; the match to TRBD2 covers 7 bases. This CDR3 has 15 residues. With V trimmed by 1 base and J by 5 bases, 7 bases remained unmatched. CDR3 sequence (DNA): TGTGCCAGCAGTTTAGGCGGGAGCGATCGCGAGACCCAGTACTTC. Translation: CASSLGGSDRETQYF.

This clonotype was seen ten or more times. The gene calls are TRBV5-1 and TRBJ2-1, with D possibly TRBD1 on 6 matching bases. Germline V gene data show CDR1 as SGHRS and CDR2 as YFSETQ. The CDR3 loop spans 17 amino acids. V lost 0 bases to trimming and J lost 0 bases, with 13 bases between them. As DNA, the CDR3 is TGCGCCAGCAGCTTGGCGCCAAGGGGGAGCTCCTACAATGAGCAGTTCTTC. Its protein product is CASSLAPRGSSYNEQFF.

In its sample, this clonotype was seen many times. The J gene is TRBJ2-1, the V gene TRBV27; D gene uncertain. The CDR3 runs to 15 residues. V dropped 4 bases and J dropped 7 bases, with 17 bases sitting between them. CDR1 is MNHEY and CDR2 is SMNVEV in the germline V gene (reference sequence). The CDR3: CASSWGLAIGNEQFF. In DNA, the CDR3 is TGTGCCAGCAGTTGGGGTTTGGCCATTGGAAATGAGCAGTTCTTC.

This CDR3 is CSAPQGTFWGETQYF. The CDR3 DNA reads TGCAGTGCTCCCCAAGGCACTTTCTGGGGGGAGACCCAGTACTTC. J is TRBJ2-5 and V is TRBV20-1; D is tentatively TRBD1 or TRBD2 (5 bases each). The V end lost 5 bases, the J end lost 5 bases, and 21 bases lay between the germline ends. The CDR3 covers 15 residues. Germline lookup yields CDR1 DFQATT and CDR2 SNEGSKA (reference sequence).

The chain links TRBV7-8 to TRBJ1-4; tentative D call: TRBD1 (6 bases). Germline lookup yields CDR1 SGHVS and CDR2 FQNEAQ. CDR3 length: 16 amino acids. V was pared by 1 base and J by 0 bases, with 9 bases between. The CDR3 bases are TGTGCCAGCAGCTTAGTTCGGACAGCAACTAATGAAAAACTGTTTTTT. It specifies CASSLVRTATNEKLFF.

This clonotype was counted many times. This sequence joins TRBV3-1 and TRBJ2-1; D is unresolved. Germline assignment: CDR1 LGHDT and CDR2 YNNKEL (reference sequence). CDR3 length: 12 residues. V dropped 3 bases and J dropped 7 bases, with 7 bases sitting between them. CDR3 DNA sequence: TGTGCCAGCAGCCAGAGCGATAATGAGCAGTTCTTC. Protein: CASSQSDNEQFF.

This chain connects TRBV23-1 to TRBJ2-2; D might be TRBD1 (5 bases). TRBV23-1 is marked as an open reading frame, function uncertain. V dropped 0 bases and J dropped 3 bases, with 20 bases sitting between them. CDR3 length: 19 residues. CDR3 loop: CASSQSAGSYTLHTGELFF. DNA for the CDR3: TGCGCCAGCAGTCAATCGGCAGGGTCTTACACGTTGCACACCGGGGAGCTGTTTTTT.

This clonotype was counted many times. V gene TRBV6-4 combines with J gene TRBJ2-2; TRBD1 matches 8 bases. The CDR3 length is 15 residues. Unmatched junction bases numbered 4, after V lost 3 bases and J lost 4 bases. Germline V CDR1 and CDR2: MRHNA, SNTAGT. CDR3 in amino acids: CASSDGQGTTGELFF. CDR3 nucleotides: TGTGCCAGCAGTGATGGACAGGGAACCACCGGGGAGCTGTTTTTT.